The table lists the clone carrying this T cell receptor beta chain with a few counts. This entry is derived from a study of blood T cell repertoires in COVID-19. The germline V gene has CDR1 MNHEY and CDR2 SMNVEV (reference sequence). The V gene lost 6 bases and the J gene lost 2 bases, with 13 bases spanning the gap. The CDR3 runs to 14 residues. The repertoire was sequenced with immunoSEQ multiplex PCR; TCRdb's copy has only in-frame clones and lacks some. This table has 200,000 to 300,000 clones, 86% appearing once. The sequenced sample was peripheral blood. The origin of this receptor is a man older than 75 with acute or convalescent COVID-19. The chain employs TRBV27 and TRBJ1-2; the D gene is possibly TRBD1 (5 bases). CDR3 coding DNA: TGTGCCAGCAGAAAGGGGCTGAGGAACTATGGCTACACCTTC. Protein product: CASRKGLRNYGYTF.